This TCR beta chain emerged from a study of control samples from healthy donors and cancer patients (dated by TCRdb to about 2020). To prepare the library, the immunoSEQ multiplex PCR assay was applied. The source is immuneACCESS, and TCRdb retained only in-frame sequences with V and J called. Part of the clones is not carried over; for the studies checked, unresolved V genes explain less than half of this, and the remainder is unexplained. This sample holds 100,000 to 150,000 clones; 70% to 90% were observed only once. The ten largest clonotypes hold more than 2.5% of the sample. With respect to this clone: Its antigen is currently not known. It has no much larger one-base neighbor in the sample; base qualities were not kept.

The germline V gene supplies CDR1 ENHRY and CDR2 SYGVKD. The junction shows trimming of 0 bases on V and 2 bases on J, plus 10 bases between the germline ends. The CDR3 starts with the cysteine, ends with the phenylalanine, and has 15 residues. Only the CDR3 part of the read is kept: 45 bases, read in frame from the first base. The sequencing input was blood. This chain joins TRBV10-3 to TRBJ1-2, with the identity of the D gene unclear. This clonotype was obtained from a man aged 45-60 years in good health. The nucleotide sequence reads as follows: TGTGCCATCAGTGAGTCGATGGCCGTGAACTATGGCTACACCTTC. Its protein product is CAISESMAVNYGYTF.